This T cell receptor (beta chain) was identified during a study of T cells in Graves' hyperthyroidism and ophthalmopathy. Study-level background: At the time of initial diagnosis and before any treatment, peripheral blood was collected.

In patients aged 18 to 65, hyperthyroidism was newly diagnosed, with duration under 2 months. Template material for amplifying TCR beta CDR3 regions consisted of RNA transcripts. Carried out on the TCR CDR3, a first-round RT-PCR used the HTBI primer set. TCRdb fed the multiplex PCR reads into MiXCR, producing one record per CDR3 protein. The data show nearly 750,000 distinct CDR3 sequences, 30% to 40% seen once. J gave up 5 bases and V 4 bases, and 5 bases lay outside the gene matches. The CDR3 length is 14 residues. The germline CDR1 and CDR2 sequences are ENHRY and SYGVKD. The TCR originated in a woman in her 40s with Graves' hyperthyroidism. The sequenced sample was blood. The rearrangement links TRBV10-3 to TRBJ1-1; 9 bases are shared with TRBD1. This CDR3 reads CAISGGQGETEAFF. As DNA, the CDR3 is TGTGCCATCAGTGGGGGACAGGGAGAGACTGAAGCTTTCTTT.